This TCR beta chain was observed in a study of lymphopenia after photon versus proton radiotherapy. Overall study findings and caveats: Relative stability marked proton patients; photon patients lost diversity and naive cells. Larger post-nadir TCR diversity loss correlated inversely with survival in deceased patients. Survival link was tested only in deceased patients; proton benefit remains a possibility. After lymphocyte nadir, photon-treated repertoires showed oligoclonal expansion, especially CD8+ Temra.

This table comes from immunoSEQ multiplex PCR, and its TCRdb copy is limited to in-frame clones, with some not included. This table has some 55,000 clones, over 70% appearing once. Details on this clone: The antigen remains unidentified.

From germline, CDR1 is SNHLY and CDR2 FYNNEI. Losses at the gene ends were 4 bases for V and 4 bases for J; bases not matched to a gene: 7. The CDR3 has 14 residues. The chain couples TRBV2 to TRBJ2-7; 7 bases map to TRBD2. The source is a man aged 45-65 years with gastric cancer. The sample was peripheral blood, taken from a patient treated with photon-based radiotherapy. The CDR3 DNA reads as TGTGCCAGCAGTGGCAGGGAGGGAGCGTACGAGCAGTACTTC. It translates to CASSGREGAYEQYF.